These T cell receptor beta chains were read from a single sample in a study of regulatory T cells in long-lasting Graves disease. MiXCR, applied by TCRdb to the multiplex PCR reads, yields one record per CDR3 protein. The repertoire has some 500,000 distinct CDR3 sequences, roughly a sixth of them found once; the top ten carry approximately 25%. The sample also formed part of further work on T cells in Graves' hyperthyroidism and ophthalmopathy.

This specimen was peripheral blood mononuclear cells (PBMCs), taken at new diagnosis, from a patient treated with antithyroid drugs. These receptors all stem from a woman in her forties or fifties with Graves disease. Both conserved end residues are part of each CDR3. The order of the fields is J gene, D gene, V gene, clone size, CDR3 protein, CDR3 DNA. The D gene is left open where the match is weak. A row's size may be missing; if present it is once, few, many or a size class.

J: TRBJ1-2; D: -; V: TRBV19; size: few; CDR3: CASYDGQTYGYTF; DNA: TGTGCCAGCTACGACGGGCAGACCTATGGCTACACCTTC
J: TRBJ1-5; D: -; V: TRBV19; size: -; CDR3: CASSIGPSAGWDQPQHF; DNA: TGTGCCAGTAGTATAGGTCCCTCCGCAGGGTGGGATCAGCCCCAGCATTTT
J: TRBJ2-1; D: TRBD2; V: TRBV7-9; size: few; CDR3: CASSDGVLTSGDNEQFF; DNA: TGTGCCAGCAGTGACGGGGTGCTAACTAGCGGGGACAATGAGCAGTTCTTC
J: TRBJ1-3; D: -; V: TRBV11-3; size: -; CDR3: CASSLEGYGSFSGNTIYF; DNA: TGTGCCAGCAGCTTAGAGGGGTACGGTTCCTTCTCTGGAAACACCATATATTTT
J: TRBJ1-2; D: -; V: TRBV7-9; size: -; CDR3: CASILIPKGGSNYGYTF; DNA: TGTGCCAGCATCCTTATCCCTAAGGGAGGGAGCAACTATGGCTACACCTTC
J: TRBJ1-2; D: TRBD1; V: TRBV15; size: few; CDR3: CATSRAGRTGNYGYTF; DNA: TGTGCCACCAGCAGAGCCGGCCGGACAGGGAACTATGGCTACACCTTC
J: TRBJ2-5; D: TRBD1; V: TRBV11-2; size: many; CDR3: CASSSPGGGETQYF; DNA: TGTGCCAGCAGCTCCCCAGGGGGCGGGGAGACCCAGTACTTC
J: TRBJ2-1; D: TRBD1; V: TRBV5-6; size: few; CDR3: CASSPRDRGYNEQFF; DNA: TGTGCCAGCAGCCCAAGGGACAGGGGCTACAATGAGCAGTTCTTC
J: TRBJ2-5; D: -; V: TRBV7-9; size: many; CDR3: CASSPPAAQETQYF; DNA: TGTGCCAGCAGCCCCCCCGCAGCTCAAGAGACCCAGTACTTC
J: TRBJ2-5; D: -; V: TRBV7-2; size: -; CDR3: CASSVPGPEGETQYF; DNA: TGTGCCAGCAGCGTCCCGGGCCCTGAGGGAGAGACCCAGTACTTC
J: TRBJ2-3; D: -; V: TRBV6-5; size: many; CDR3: CASSYGVGRDTDTQYF; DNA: TGTGCCAGCAGTTACGGAGTGGGGCGGGACACAGATACGCAGTATTTT
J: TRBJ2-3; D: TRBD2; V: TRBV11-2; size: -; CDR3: CASSSNSGTSGHTDTQYF; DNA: TGTGCCAGCAGCTCCAATTCCGGGACTAGCGGACACACAGATACGCAGTATTTT
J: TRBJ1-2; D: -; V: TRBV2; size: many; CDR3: CASITEPGAYGYTF; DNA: TGTGCCAGCATCACGGAGCCAGGAGCCTATGGCTACACCTTC
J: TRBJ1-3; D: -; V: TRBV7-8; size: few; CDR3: CASSLLEAAGNTIYF; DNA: TGTGCCAGCAGCTTATTGGAGGCGGCTGGAAACACCATATATTTT
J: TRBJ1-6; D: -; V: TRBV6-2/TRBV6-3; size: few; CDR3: CATLQANNSPLHF; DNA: TGTGCCACCCTACAGGCAAATAATTCACCCCTCCACTTT
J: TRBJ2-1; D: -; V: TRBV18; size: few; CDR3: CASSPWSDFYNEQFF; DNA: TGTGCCAGCTCACCATGGTCGGATTTCTACAATGAGCAGTTCTTC
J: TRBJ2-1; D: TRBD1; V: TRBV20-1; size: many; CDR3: CSAAGTGGFEQFF; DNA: TGCAGTGCGGCCGGGACAGGGGGCTTTGAGCAGTTCTTC
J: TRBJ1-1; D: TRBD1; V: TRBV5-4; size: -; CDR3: CASSLDQGANTEAFF; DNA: TGTGCCAGCAGCTTGGATCAGGGGGCGAACACTGAAGCTTTCTTT
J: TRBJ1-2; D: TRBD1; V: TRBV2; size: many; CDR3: CASRITGTGGFGYTF; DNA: TGTGCCAGCAGAATTACCGGGACAGGGGGCTTTGGCTACACCTTC
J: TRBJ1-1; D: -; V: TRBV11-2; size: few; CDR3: CASSQDLVGGTEAFF; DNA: TGTGCCAGCAGCCAAGATCTTGTGGGTGGCACTGAAGCTTTCTTT
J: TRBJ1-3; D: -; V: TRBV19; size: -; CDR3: CASALGDANTIYF; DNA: TGTGCCAGTGCTCTAGGGGATGCGAACACCATATATTTT
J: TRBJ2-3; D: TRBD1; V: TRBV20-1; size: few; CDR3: CSANRGLSTDTQYF; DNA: TGCAGTGCTAACAGGGGGCTGAGCACAGATACGCAGTATTTT